The T cell receptor (beta chain) described here comes from a study of blood T cell repertoires in COVID-19. Study in general: The United States, Italy and Spain were the sources of the acute and convalescent COVID-19 samples. T cells, B-cell-depleted T cells, or PBMCs provided the cDNA or gDNA that served as material.

As processed by the authors: Reference gene primers were amplified, and this amplification served to estimate nucleated cell counts. Assay used: immunoSEQ multiplex PCR; TCRdb lists only in-frame clones, some missing. V and J calls and clone size come straight from that table; D and trimming were deduced from the DNA. This sample has around 110,000 clones, with about 80% found just once. The ends were cut back, 4 bases at V and 1 base at J, with 3 bases in the middle. This CDR3 comprises 12 residues. Sequences were obtained from peripheral blood. The receptor was isolated from a man in his 70s with active or convalescent COVID-19. J is TRBJ2-3 and V is TRBV12-3 or TRBV12-4, with D unclear. In DNA, the CDR3 is TGTGCCAGCAGTTCGGGCACAGATACGCAGTATTTT. Encoded protein: CASSSGTDTQYF.